One TCR beta chain is described in this entry. This sample is drawn from a study of blood T cell repertoires in COVID-19. Study details: Whether acute or convalescent, the COVID-19 samples came from the United States, Italy and Spain. From T cells, B-cell-depleted T cells, or PBMCs came the material, which was cDNA or gDNA.

The CDR3 is 14 amino acids. The V gene end was trimmed by 2 bases and the J gene end by 8 bases; junction bases not matched to a gene: 7. Germline-derived CDR1 and CDR2 are KGHDR and SFDVKD. Authors' data handling: For nucleated cells, counts were estimated from reference gene primer amplification. Here immunoSEQ multiplex PCR was the method, and the copy in TCRdb shows in-frame clones only, minus some. Clonal size and the V and J genes are those of that table, whereas D and trimming came from the DNA. The sample consists of tens of thousands of clones, nearly 80% of them appearing once. The origin of this receptor is a human donor in a cohort sampled during active COVID-19. The J gene is TRBJ1-2, the V gene TRBV24-1; 7 nucleotides agree with TRBD1. The sequencing sample was made of peripheral blood. Here the CDR3 DNA reads TGTGCCACCAGTGATTCCCCGACAGGGATCGGCTACACCTTC. Translated: CATSDSPTGIGYTF.